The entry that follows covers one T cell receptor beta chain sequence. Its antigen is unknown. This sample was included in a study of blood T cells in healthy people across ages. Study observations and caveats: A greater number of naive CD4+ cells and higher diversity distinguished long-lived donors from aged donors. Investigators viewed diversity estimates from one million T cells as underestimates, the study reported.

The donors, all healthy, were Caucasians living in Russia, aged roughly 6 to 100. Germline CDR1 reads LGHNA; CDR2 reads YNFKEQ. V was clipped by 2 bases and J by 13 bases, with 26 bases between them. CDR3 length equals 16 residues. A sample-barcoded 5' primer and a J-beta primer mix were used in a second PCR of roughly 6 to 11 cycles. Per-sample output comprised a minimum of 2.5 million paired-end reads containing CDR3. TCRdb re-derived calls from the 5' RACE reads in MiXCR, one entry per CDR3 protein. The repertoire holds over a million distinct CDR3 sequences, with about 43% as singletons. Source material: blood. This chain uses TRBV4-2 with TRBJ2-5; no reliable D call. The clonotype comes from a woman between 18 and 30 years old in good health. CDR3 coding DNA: TGTGCCAGCAGCCAAACAACGGGCACCGCCTTAGAAGAGGCGTACTTC. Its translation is CASSQTTGTALEEAYF.